This is a list of T cell receptor beta chains from one sample in a study of blood T cells in healthy people across ages. TCRdb independently ran MiXCR on the 5' RACE reads; one entry per CDR3 protein. The data show under 1,000,000 distinct CDR3 sequences, with about 37% seen just once and roughly 13% held by the top ten. Sequencing input: blood. Receptors originate from a man aged 18 to 29 in good health. CDR3s include the opening cysteine and the closing phenylalanine or tryptophan. D genes are given only for firm matches. Expanded clones are given a class, and other clones once, few, many or no size at all.

size	J	D	V	CDR3	DNA
NA	TRBJ1-1	NA	TRBV10-3	CAISDPGRNTEAFF	TGTGCCATCAGTGACCCGGGGCGGAACACTGAAGCTTTCTTT
many	TRBJ1-6	NA	TRBV12-3/TRBV12-4	CASRIRFDGSPLHF	TGTGCCAGCAGGATCAGGTTTGATGGTTCACCCCTCCACTTT
NA	TRBJ1-5	NA	TRBV5-1	CASSLAGLGNQPQHF	TGCGCCAGCAGCTTGGCCGGGTTGGGCAATCAGCCCCAGCATTTT
NA	TRBJ1-4	TRBD1	TRBV7-2	CASSSTGLGGEKLFF	TGTGCCAGCAGCTCGACAGGGCTTGGAGGGGAAAAACTGTTTTTT
few	TRBJ1-2	NA	TRBV6-2/TRBV6-3	CASRNKQNWTVCVYYGYTF	TGTGCCAGCCGCAACAAACAAAATTGGACAGTTTGTGTATATTATGGCTACACCTTC
few	TRBJ2-1	NA	TRBV7-2	CASSLATERQFF	TGTGCCAGCAGCTTAGCTACGGAGAGGCAGTTCTTC
few	TRBJ1-5	NA	TRBV20-1	CSASPGQPQHF	TGCAGTGCTAGCCCCGGTCAGCCCCAGCATTTT
NA	TRBJ2-5	NA	TRBV28	CASSPLTEQETQYF	TGTGCCAGCAGTCCCCTTACGGAACAAGAGACCCAGTACTTC
NA	TRBJ1-1	NA	TRBV20-1	CSAKTGARDTEAFF	TGCAGTGCAAAGACGGGGGCGCGGGACACTGAAGCTTTCTTT
NA	TRBJ1-1	NA	TRBV3-1	CASSLAGISDTEAFF	TGTGCCAGCAGCCTAGCAGGGATATCGGACACTGAAGCTTTCTTT
NA	TRBJ2-7	NA	TRBV19	CAAGSDEQYF	TGTGCGGCAGGGTCCGACGAGCAGTACTTC
once	TRBJ2-1	NA	TRBV7-9	CASSPGVWVGSYNEQFF	TGTGCCAGCAGCCCCGGCGTTTGGGTAGGGTCCTACAATGAGCAGTTCTTC
NA	TRBJ2-3	NA	TRBV6-5	CASSSSLDTQYF	TGTGCCAGCAGTTCGTCGCTCGATACGCAGTATTTT
NA	TRBJ2-1	NA	TRBV28	CASRTHTAGETQFF	TGTGCCAGCAGGACACACACAGCAGGAGAGACCCAGTTCTTC
NA	TRBJ2-3	TRBD1	TRBV4-1	CASSQKTTGNPDTQYF	TGCGCCAGCAGCCAAAAGACGACAGGGAACCCAGATACGCAGTATTTT
NA	TRBJ2-3	NA	TRBV12-3/TRBV12-4	CASSYGATDGTDTQYF	TGTGCCAGCAGTTATGGGGCGACCGATGGCACAGATACGCAGTATTTT
few	TRBJ1-5	NA	TRBV9	CASSPRDGPNQPQHF	TGTGCCAGCAGCCCGCGGGACGGACCCAATCAGCCCCAGCATTTT
NA	TRBJ1-1	TRBD1	TRBV3-1	CASSSQGTEAFF	TGTGCCAGCAGCTCACAGGGGACTGAAGCTTTCTTT
NA	TRBJ2-7	TRBD2	TRBV20-1	CSARDLAGFSYEQYF	TGCAGTGCTAGAGATTTAGCGGGATTCTCCTACGAGCAGTACTTC
few	TRBJ1-2	NA	TRBV2	CASSEAPGYYGYTF	TGTGCCAGCAGTGAAGCGCCGGGTTACTATGGCTACACCTTC
few	TRBJ2-5	NA	TRBV29-1	CSVEGRRGRGTQETQYF	TGCAGCGTTGAAGGCCGGAGAGGCAGAGGGACCCAAGAGACCCAGTACTTC
many	TRBJ2-5	NA	TRBV29-1	CSVLNSFQETQYF	TGCAGCGTTCTAAACAGTTTCCAAGAGACCCAGTACTTC
NA	TRBJ2-3	NA	TRBV20-1	CRARAHTDTQYF	TGCAGGGCTAGAGCCCACACAGATACGCAGTATTTT
many	TRBJ1-2	NA	TRBV10-3	CAISATGYGYTF	TGTGCCATCAGTGCCACAGGGTATGGCTACACCTTC
NA	TRBJ1-3	NA	TRBV29-1	CSANFGNTIYF	TGCAGCGCTAATTTTGGAAACACCATATATTTT
many	TRBJ2-1	TRBD1	TRBV4-1	CASSPGGGQDPLGRYNEQFF	TGCGCCAGCAGCCCTGGAGGTGGACAGGATCCCCTGGGGAGATACAATGAGCAGTTCTTC
NA	TRBJ2-3	NA	TRBV5-1	CASSRVASTDTQYF	TGCGCCAGCAGCCGGGTGGCAAGCACAGATACGCAGTATTTT
NA	TRBJ1-5	TRBD1	TRBV3-1	CASSISSGTGGLSNQPQHF	TGTGCCAGCAGCATATCCTCCGGGACAGGGGGCTTAAGCAATCAGCCCCAGCATTTT
many	TRBJ1-1	NA	TRBV12-3/TRBV12-4	CASSLDFSLGTEAFF	TGTGCCAGCAGTCTGGACTTTTCCTTGGGAACTGAAGCTTTCTTT
few	TRBJ1-2	NA	TRBV5-4	CASRGDMALYGYTF	TGTGCCAGCAGGGGGGACATGGCTCTGTATGGCTACACCTTC
NA	TRBJ1-2	NA	TRBV6-5	CASSWGETYGYTF	TGTGCCAGCAGTTGGGGGGAAACTTATGGCTACACCTTC
few	TRBJ2-5	NA	TRBV30	CAWSARLGRQETQYF	TGTGCCTGGAGTGCGCGGCTGGGTAGGCAAGAGACCCAGTACTTC
many	TRBJ2-5	NA	TRBV6-6	CASSYRGSWETQYF	TGTGCCAGCAGTTACCGGGGGTCTTGGGAGACCCAGTACTTC
NA	TRBJ2-1	NA	TRBV15	CATSREPPSSYNEQFF	TGTGCCACCAGCAGAGAGCCACCGAGCTCCTACAATGAGCAGTTCTTC
NA	TRBJ2-4	NA	TRBV6-5	CASSNKNIQYF	TGTGCCAGCAGCAATAAAAACATTCAGTACTTC
few	TRBJ1-2	TRBD1	TRBV6-2/TRBV6-3	CATRPGTVSDYGYTF	TGTGCCACCCGTCCCGGGACAGTTTCGGACTATGGCTACACCTTC
NA	TRBJ2-5	TRBD1	TRBV28	CASSSGQAEETQYF	TGTGCCAGCAGTTCGGGACAGGCCGAAGAGACCCAGTACTTC
NA	TRBJ2-3	NA	TRBV2	CAGARDKRTDTQYF	TGTGCCGGCGCCAGGGATAAACGGACAGATACGCAGTATTTT
few	TRBJ1-6	NA	TRBV20-1	CSALSRGARHSPLHF	TGCAGTGCTCTCTCTCGGGGAGCCCGACATTCACCCCTCCACTTT
few	TRBJ1-1	NA	TRBV7-3	CASSPGPGNTEAFF	TGTGCCAGCAGCCCGGGGCCTGGGAACACTGAAGCTTTCTTT